This T cell receptor (beta chain) was sequenced in a study of high-grade serous ovarian cancer treatment subgroups. Broader study findings: The analyses considered CDR3 and ignored CDR1 and CDR2. Clonal relatedness tracked neoantigen level, and by trend copy number and mutation load.

Germline CDR1 is SGHRS and CDR2 is YFSETQ. The CDR3 length is 14 residues. Trimming cost V 5 bases and J 0 bases; bases outside gene matches: 0. The method was immunoSEQ multiplex PCR; TCRdb's version includes in-frame clones alone and lacks a portion of them. Of 10,000 to 13,000 clones listed, 80% to 85% were seen once; the top ten hold about 6.1%. As to this clone: Its antigen is unknown.

The tumor samples were collected prior to definitive surgery or chemotherapy. V is TRBV5-1 and J is TRBJ2-1; 9 bases line up with TRBD2. The source is a human donor with high-grade serous ovarian cancer. The material sequenced was tumor tissue. CDR3 DNA sequence: TGCGCCAGCAGTAGCGGGAGCTCCTACAATGAGCAGTTCTTC. This gives the protein CASSSGSSYNEQFF.